The 25 T cell receptor beta chains below were found in one sample sequenced in a study of CD8+ T cells in alopecia areata. Sequencing templates came from extracted RNA that was reverse transcribed into cDNA. The repertoire was sequenced with immunoSEQ multiplex PCR; TCRdb's copy has only in-frame clones and lacks some. The table shows around 150,000 clones, with less than 80% occurring only once. Treatment indicated: oral pan-JAK inhibitor, 5-10 mg twice daily. Specimen: CD4+ T cells sorted from blood, collected at week 24, from a patient treated with tofacitinib. The receptors here all came from a human donor with alopecia areata.

The table lists this clone with a few counts. This sequence joins TRBV19 and TRBJ2-3; D possibly corresponds to TRBD1 (5 bases). CDR1 and CDR2 (germline): LNHDA, SQIVND (reference sequence). V was pared by 3 bases and J by 0 bases, with 7 bases between. The CDR3 has 14 amino acids. The CDR3 reads CASSIQGSTDTQYF. CDR3 in DNA: TGTGCCAGTAGTATCCAGGGAAGCACAGATACGCAGTATTTT.

This sequence joins TRBV5-6 and TRBJ2-2, with 7 positions matching TRBD1. This CDR3 comprises 14 residues. The V and J ends lost 4 bases and 6 bases, in that order; junction bases with no gene match: 6. Germline CDR1 and CDR2: SGHDT and YYEEEE. The CDR3 is CASSLDRLAGELFF. For the CDR3, the DNA is TGTGCCAGCAGCCTGGACAGGCTTGCCGGGGAGCTGTTTTTT.

In this sample, this clone turned up a few times. The chain carries TRBV5-1 and TRBJ2-2, with 8 nucleotides matching TRBD1. The CDR3 loop spans 15 amino acids. With 4 bases clipped from V and 0 bases from J, the junction kept 2 bases outside the gene matches. Germline V lookup: CDR1 SGHRS, CDR2 YFSETQ. CDR3 DNA sequence: TGCGCCAGCAGCATGGACAGGGCGAACACCGGGGAGCTGTTTTTT. It encodes CASSMDRANTGELFF.

This chain joins TRBV2 and TRBJ2-5, with TRBD2 as a possible D gene (5 bases). Trimming took 0 bases from V and 5 from J, leaving 13 bases between them. CDR1 and CDR2 from the germline V gene are SNHLY and FYNNEI. This CDR3 has 15 residues. The CDR3 region has the DNA TGTGCCAGCAGTGAAGCGGCCGCGGAGGTGGAGACCCAGTACTTC. Amino acid sequence: CASSEAAAEVETQYF.

This chain uses TRBV30 with TRBJ2-7; TRBD2 might be the D (6 bases). V was pared by 2 bases and J by 2 bases, with 13 bases between. This CDR3 has 14 amino acids. Germline loops: CDR1 GTSNPN, CDR2 SVGIG (reference sequence). The CDR3 sequence is CAWSLGGLPYEQYF. In DNA form, the CDR3 reads TGTGCCTGGAGTCTGGGGGGACTGCCCTACGAGCAGTACTTC.

The V gene is TRBV2, the J gene TRBJ1-4; no clear D gene. The CDR3 covers 13 residues. The germline CDR1 and CDR2 sequences are SNHLY and FYNNEI. Trimming removed 10 bases at V and 1 base at J, with 10 bases between. CDR3 in amino acids: CATTQLTNEKLFF. In DNA, the CDR3 is TGTGCCACCACCCAACTAACTAATGAAAAACTGTTTTTT.

The chain has TRBV25-1 and TRBJ1-6, with D unclear. The V gene lost 2 bases and the J gene lost 10 bases, with 12 bases spanning the gap. This CDR3 contains 14 residues. Per the germline V gene, CDR1 is MGHDK and CDR2 is SYGVNS. CDR3 DNA: TGTGCCAGCAGTGAAGTGGGGATACGGTCACCCCTCCACTTT. Amino acid sequence: CASSEVGIRSPLHF.

The rearrangement joins TRBV25-1 to TRBJ1-2; the D gene is possibly TRBD1 (6 bases). Between the trimmed V and J ends, which lost 3 bases and 7 bases, there was a span of 15 bases. This CDR3 is built from 14 residues. The germline V gene has CDR1 MGHDK and CDR2 SYGVNS. The CDR3 DNA reads TGTGCCAGCAGTGAGACGACAGGCCTGGGTGGCTACACCTTC. It yields the protein CASSETTGLGGYTF.

The chain couples TRBV11-2 to TRBJ2-5; D gene ambiguous. The CDR3 runs 12 residues. With 5 bases removed from V and 7 bases from J, the gap between germline ends came to 11 bases. In germline, CDR1 is SGHAT, CDR2 FQNNGV. DNA for the CDR3: TGTGCCAGCAGCCCCCAATACGGGACCCAGTACTTC. This encodes CASSPQYGTQYF.

The chain recombines TRBV10-3 with TRBJ2-3; D remains unclear. In germline, CDR1 is ENHRY, CDR2 SYGVKD. This CDR3 spans 11 amino acids. V was trimmed by 7 bases and J by 0 bases, leaving 2 bases between them. CDR3: CAIKSTDTQYF. The CDR3 DNA reads as TGTGCCATCAAAAGCACAGATACGCAGTATTTT.

This clone turned up a few times. This chain connects TRBV6-5 to TRBJ2-2; weak D call: TRBD1 (6 bases). The V and J ends lost 8 bases and 3 bases respectively, with 13 bases between them. The CDR3 spans 14 residues. Germline assignment: CDR1 MNHEY and CDR2 SVGAGI. The CDR3 bases are TGTGCCAGCTATCAGGGGTCCGACACCGGGGAGCTGTTTTTT. Its protein is CASYQGSDTGELFF.

This clone was found a few times. The gene calls are TRBV29-1 and TRBJ2-6; the D is unclear. The V end was cut by 4 bases, the J end by 0 bases, with 7 bases between. Germline assignment: CDR1 SQVTM and CDR2 ANQGSEA. The CDR3 is made up of 14 amino acids. CDR3 nucleotides: TGCAGCGTTGTCGTGGGCTCTGGGGCCAACGTCCTGACTTTC. Its translation: CSVVVGSGANVLTF.

The chain carries TRBV27 and TRBJ1-1, with D unresolved. The CDR3 has 13 amino acids. Germline CDR1 and CDR2: MNHEY and SMNVEV (reference sequence). V was pared by 6 bases and J by 0 bases, with 8 bases between. The CDR3 bases are TGTGCCAGCAGAGACGGGGTGAACACTGAAGCTTTCTTT. This encodes CASRDGVNTEAFF.

This clone was counted a single time. This chain uses TRBV4-1 with TRBJ2-7; 7 bases match TRBD2. Germline loops: CDR1 MGHRA, CDR2 YSYEKL. The CDR3 is 13 amino acids. V shed 4 bases and J 3 bases; nucleotides not matched to a gene: 3. The CDR3 loop reads CASSRTSFYEQYF. The CDR3 coding sequence is TGCGCCAGCAGCCGGACTAGTTTCTACGAGCAGTACTTC.

The gene calls are TRBV27 and TRBJ1-5, with unresolved D. Germline V lookup: CDR1 MNHEY, CDR2 SMNVEV (reference sequence). The CDR3 runs to 12 residues. Between the trimmed V and J ends, which lost 5 bases and 3 bases, there was a span of 5 bases. This CDR3 is CASSRANQPQHF. In nucleotides, the CDR3 is TGTGCCAGCAGTCGGGCCAATCAGCCCCAGCATTTT.

CDR3 in DNA: TGCGCCAGCAGTTTCACAGCGTCCGGGGAGCTGTTTTTT. This gives the protein CASSFTASGELFF. V and J are TRBV10-1 and TRBJ2-2; no firm D call. CDR3 length equals 13 residues. The germline V and J ends were trimmed by 5 bases and 6 bases, with 10 bases remaining between them. Germline V CDR1 and CDR2: WNHNN, SYGVQD (reference sequence).

The CDR3 bases are TGTGCCAGCAGCTGGGGACAGGAGTCCTACGAGCAGTACTTC. It encodes CASSWGQESYEQYF. This chain uses TRBV7-9 with TRBJ2-7; 8 bases are a match to TRBD1. The trim removed 4 bases at V and 1 base at J, leaving 3 bases unmatched. Germline loops: CDR1 SEHNR, CDR2 FQNEAQ (reference sequence). The CDR3 loop spans 14 amino acids. Looking up the rest from reference TRBV7-9 and TRBJ2-7 gives the full variable domain: DTGVSQNPRHKITKRGQNVTFRCDPISEHNRLYWYRQTLGQGPEFLTYFQNEAQLEKSRLLSDRFSAERPKGSFSTLEIQRTEQGDSAMYLCASSWGQESYEQYFGPGTRLTVT.

This clone was observed a handful of times. This chain uses TRBV7-2 with TRBJ2-3, with D perhaps given as TRBD1 or TRBD2 (6 bases each). Germline loops: CDR1 SGHTA, CDR2 FQGNSA. The CDR3 contains 14 residues. Between the trimmed V and J ends, which lost 7 bases and 6 bases, there was a span of 17 bases. CDR3 in DNA: TGTGCCAGCACCTCCGGTAGGGGGGCGGATACGCAGTATTTT. It specifies CASTSGRGADTQYF.

V and J are TRBV25-1 and TRBJ2-7; D may be TRBD1 (6 bases). The CDR3 has 14 amino acids. Germline CDR1 is MGHDK and CDR2 is SYGVNS. Trimming took off 3 bases at V and 6 bases at J, with 15 bases between the two ends. The CDR3 loop reads CASSEGHRIGEQYF. The CDR3 region has the DNA TGTGCCAGCAGTGAGGGACACCGGATAGGCGAGCAGTACTTC.

The gene calls are TRBV6-1 and TRBJ1-4, with 9 positions matching TRBD1. Germline lookup yields CDR1 MNHNS and CDR2 SASEGT. The V segment lost 8 bases and the J segment 7 bases; nucleotides outside the gene matches: 11. The CDR3 loop spans 15 amino acids. The CDR3 DNA reads as TGTGCCAGCCTACCAAACAGGGGGCGGAGTGAAAAACTGTTTTTT. This translates into CASLPNRGRSEKLFF.

The chain carries TRBV12-2 and TRBJ1-2; TRBD1 is the table's D call and was not checked against the DNA. TRBV12-2 is flagged as a pseudogene. The CDR3 loop spans 17 amino acids. The DNA for the CDR3 is TGTGCAAGTCGCTTAGGTCCCCGAGACAGGGGACCCTATGGCTACACCTTC. Translating it yields CASRLGPRDRGPYGYTF.

This chain connects TRBV11-2 to TRBJ2-2; 15 bases fit TRBD2. The CDR3 runs 17 residues. Germline trimming cut 10 bases from V and 4 bases from J; bases unmatched to any gene: 10. Per germline, CDR1 SGHAT and CDR2 FQNNGV. CDR3 residues: CATVGLAGGLITGELFF. In nucleotides, the CDR3 is TGTGCCACCGTGGGACTAGCGGGGGGCCTGATCACCGGGGAGCTGTTTTTT.

The table lists this clone with a few counts. CDR3 residues: CASSPTLQLGDTQYF. The DNA of the CDR3 is TGTGCCAGCAGCCCTACCCTTCAACTTGGAGATACGCAGTATTTT. The V and J genes are TRBV5-6 and TRBJ2-3; no reliable D call. The V gene lost 4 bases and the J gene lost 5 bases, with 17 bases spanning the gap. CDR3 length: 15 residues. Germline-derived CDR1 and CDR2 are SGHDT and YYEEEE.

The rearrangement links TRBV6-6 to TRBJ2-5; no definite D call. Germline CDR1 reads MNHNY; CDR2 reads SVGAGI (reference sequence). The CDR3 length is 11 residues. Trimming took 6 bases from V and 2 from J, leaving 4 bases between them. CDR3: CASSLQETQYF. The CDR3 nucleotides are TGTGCCAGCAGCCTACAAGAGACCCAGTACTTC.

The sample holds a few counts of this clone. This chain joins TRBV2 and TRBJ1-2; D remains ambiguous. The ends were cut back, 10 bases at V and 1 base at J, with 10 bases in the middle. This CDR3 contains 12 residues. Germline V gene sequence: CDR1 SNHLY, CDR2 FYNNEI. DNA of the CDR3: TGTGCCATTCGGCCTGGTAACTATGGCTACACCTTC. Encoded protein: CAIRPGNYGYTF.